The clone carrying this T cell receptor beta chain appeared a single time. Its antigen is undetermined. This entry comes from a study of shared clonotypes between healthy human individuals. Terminally differentiated effector memory CD45RA+ cells were excluded from the naive CD8 cells, which were CD45RO-negative and positively selected for CCR7. Study results and caveats: Several donors had around 5.5% of their naive CD4 clonotypes in common.

The V gene's germline CDR1 is LNHDA and CDR2 SQIVND (reference sequence). The CDR3 is 16 residues long. V lost 7 bases to trimming and J lost 5 bases; unmatched junction nucleotides: 13. Genomic DNA belonging to each subset was distributed in equal measure over several immunoSEQ plates. Replicate PCRs from sorted subsets contained approximately 200 ng DNA, which is 29,000 or so T cell genomes. Authors' processing steps: ImmunoSEQ yielded junction-only sequences lacking quality scores, so filtering differed. The repertoire was sequenced with immunoSEQ multiplex PCR; TCRdb's copy has only in-frame clones and lacks some. The V and J calls and clone size were taken over from that table, and D and trimming were inferred from the DNA. The sample consists of 600,000 or so clones, about 95% of them appearing once.

The clonotype was recovered from a woman aged 25 to 39 in good health. The chain uses TRBV19 and TRBJ2-7; TRBD2 agrees at 11 bases. Sequencing was performed on naive CD8+ T cells sorted from blood. For the CDR3, the DNA is TGTGCCAGTAAACTTCATCCCGGGACTAGCGGCAACGAGCAGTACTTC. Protein sequence: CASKLHPGTSGNEQYF.